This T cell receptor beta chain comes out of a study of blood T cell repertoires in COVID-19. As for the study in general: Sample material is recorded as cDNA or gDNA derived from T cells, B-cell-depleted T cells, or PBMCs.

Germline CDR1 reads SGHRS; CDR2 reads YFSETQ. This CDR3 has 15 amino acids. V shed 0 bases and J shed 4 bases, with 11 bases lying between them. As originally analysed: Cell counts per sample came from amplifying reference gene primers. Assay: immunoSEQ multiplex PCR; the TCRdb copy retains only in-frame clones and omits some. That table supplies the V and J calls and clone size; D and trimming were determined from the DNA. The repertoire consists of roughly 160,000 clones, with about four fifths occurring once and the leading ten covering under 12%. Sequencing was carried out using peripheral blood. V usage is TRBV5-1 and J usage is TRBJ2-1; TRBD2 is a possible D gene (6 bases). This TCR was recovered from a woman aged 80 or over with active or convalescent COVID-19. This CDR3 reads CASSLVTGGYNEQFF. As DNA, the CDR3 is TGCGCCAGCAGCTTGGTTACAGGAGGGTACAATGAGCAGTTCTTC. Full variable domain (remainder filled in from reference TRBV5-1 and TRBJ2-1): KAGVTQTPRYLIKTRGQQVTLSCSPISGHRSVSWYQQTPGQGLQFLFEYFSETQRNKGNFPGRFSGRQFSNSRSEMNVSTLELGDSALYLCASSLVTGGYNEQFFGPGTRLTVL.